A few counts support the clone carrying this TCR beta chain. As processed by the authors: Counts of nucleated cells, estimated from reference gene primer amplification, were obtained. This table comes from immunoSEQ multiplex PCR, and its TCRdb copy is limited to in-frame clones, with some not included. The DNA was the basis for D and trimming; V, J and clone size are from that table. Of about 230,000 clones detected, approximately 80% appear once; the ten largest clones hold under 2%. After removal of 6 bases from V and 6 bases from J, the junction contained 9 bases not matched to a gene. Germline V gives CDR1 LNHDA, CDR2 SQIVND (reference sequence). CDR3 length: 14 amino acids. This record comes from a study of blood T cell repertoires in COVID-19. The overall study: Samples representing acute and convalescent COVID-19 were sourced from the United States, Italy and Spain.

Participants' reported clinical history set cohort assignment. Recovered status in Cohort 3 required two negative PCRs, clearance, or symptom resolution. The chain has TRBV19 and TRBJ1-2; 8 bases line up with TRBD1. Source material: PBMCs or T cells enriched from blood (not recorded which). This sequence was found in a man aged 55 to 70 who had recovered from COVID-19. CDR3 loop: CASRLLTGGDGYTF. The CDR3, as DNA: TGTGCCAGTAGGCTGCTAACAGGGGGTGATGGCTACACCTTC.